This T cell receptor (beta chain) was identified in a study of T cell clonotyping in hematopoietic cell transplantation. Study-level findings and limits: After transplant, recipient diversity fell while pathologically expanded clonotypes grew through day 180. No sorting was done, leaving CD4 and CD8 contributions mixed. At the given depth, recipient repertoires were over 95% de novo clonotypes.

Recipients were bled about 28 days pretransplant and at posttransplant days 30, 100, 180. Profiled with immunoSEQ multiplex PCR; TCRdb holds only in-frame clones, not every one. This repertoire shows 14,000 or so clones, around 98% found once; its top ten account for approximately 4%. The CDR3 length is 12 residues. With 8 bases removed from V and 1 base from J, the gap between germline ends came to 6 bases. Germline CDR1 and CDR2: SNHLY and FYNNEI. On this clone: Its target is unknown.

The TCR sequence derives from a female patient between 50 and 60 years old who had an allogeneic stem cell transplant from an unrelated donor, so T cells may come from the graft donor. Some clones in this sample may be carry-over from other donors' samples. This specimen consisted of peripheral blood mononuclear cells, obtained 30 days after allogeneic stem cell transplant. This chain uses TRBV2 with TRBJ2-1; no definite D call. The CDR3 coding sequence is TGTGCCAGCGAGTCTTCCTACAATGAGCAGTTCTTC. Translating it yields CASESSYNEQFF.